Below are 2 T cell receptor beta chains sequenced from a single sample in a study of blood T cells in healthy people across ages. Primers used in a second PCR of about 6 to 11 cycles were a sample-barcoded 5' primer and a J-beta primer mix. TCRdb fed the 5' RACE reads into MiXCR, producing one record per CDR3 protein. The sample lists some 1.8 million distinct CDR3 sequences, roughly two fifths occurring once. Sample: blood. All receptors derive from a human donor in good health.

Worth noting for this clonotype: One junction end does not reproduce the germline sequence, and a read error may be involved. The J gene is TRBJ2-4, the V gene TRBV10-3, with TRBD1 matching over 8 bases. The J call is uncertain, as TRBJ2-7 better fits the DNA end. The germline V gene has CDR1 ENHRY and CDR2 SYGVKD. This CDR3 has 15 residues. The CDR3 region has the DNA TGTGTCATCAGTGAGCCCGGGACAGGAGACTACGAGCAGTACTTC. It is translated as CVISEPGTGDYEQYF.

This sequence joins TRBV5-6 and TRBJ1-2; no firm D call. The V gene's germline CDR1 is SGHDT and CDR2 YYEEEE. Trimming stripped 0 bases from V and 8 bases from J, with 11 bases between. This CDR3 contains 13 residues. CDR3 loop: CASSLGRRRGYTF. DNA for the CDR3: TGTGCCAGCAGCTTGGGTCGGAGGCGCGGCTACACCTTC.